The 27 T cell receptor beta chains below come from one sample, sequenced in a study of TIL therapy for anti-PD-1-resistant metastatic lung cancer. This was the immunoSEQ v3 assay. This table comes from immunoSEQ multiplex PCR, and its TCRdb copy is limited to in-frame clones, with some not included. The top ten clones hold roughly 2.6% of a sample with about 60,000 clones, roughly 87% of them seen once. Time point reported: pre-treatment sample, taken before nivolumab and TIL therapy. Sequenced here: blood, sampled at baseline. These TCRs come from a person aged 25-79 years with non-small cell lung cancer.

The V and J genes are TRBV5-5 and TRBJ2-3; D call uncertain. Germline V gene data show CDR1 as SGHKS and CDR2 as YYEKEE (reference sequence). The germline V and J ends were trimmed by 0 bases and 1 base, with 9 bases remaining between them. The CDR3 has 15 residues. The CDR3 DNA reads TGTGCCAGCAGCTTGGTACCCGCCGGCACAGATACGCAGTATTTT. Amino acid sequence: CASSLVPAGTDTQYF.

This chain uses TRBV29-1 with TRBJ2-3; tentative D call: TRBD1 (6 bases). V was cut by 5 bases and J by 1 base, with 16 bases left in between. The CDR3 has 15 residues. Germline V CDR1 and CDR2: SQVTM, ANQGSEA. CDR3 amino acids: CSVLSGGWGTDTQYF. The DNA for the CDR3 is TGCAGCGTTCTCTCTGGGGGCTGGGGCACAGATACGCAGTATTTT.

The chain joins TRBV12-5 to TRBJ2-1; the D gene is possibly TRBD2 (5 bases). The CDR3 loop spans 15 amino acids. V lost 6 bases and J 4 bases, leaving 16 bases between the germline ends. Germline V gene lookup returns CDR1 LGHNT and CDR2 FRNRAP. The DNA of the CDR3 is TGTGCTAGTGGCCCCTATATAGCGAGTTACAATGAGCAGTTCTTC. Amino acid sequence: CASGPYIASYNEQFF.

The chain recombines TRBV6-5 with TRBJ2-2; possibly TRBD2 for D (7 bases). Deletions cut 6 bases from V and 6 bases from J, with 17 bases between. The CDR3 loop spans 15 amino acids. Germline lookup yields CDR1 MNHEY and CDR2 SVGAGI. CDR3 loop: CASRGGAGQAGELFF. The CDR3 DNA reads TGTGCCAGCAGGGGGGGGGCGGGGCAGGCCGGGGAGCTGTTTTTT.

V and J are TRBV12-3 or TRBV12-4 and TRBJ2-5; D not resolved. V was pared by 0 bases and J by 7 bases, with 9 bases between. The CDR3 has 13 amino acids. CDR3 bases: TGTGCCAGCAGTTTAGCGGGGTTACGGACCCAGTACTTC. The encoded protein is CASSLAGLRTQYF.

The chain couples TRBV5-6 to TRBJ1-2, with D maybe TRBD1 (6 bases). Per the germline V gene, CDR1 is SGHDT and CDR2 is YYEEEE. Trimming took 4 bases from V and 2 from J, leaving 12 bases between them. The CDR3 contains 14 residues. CDR3 DNA: TGTGCCAGCAGCAGGGGGGAGCGCAACTATGGCTACACCTTC. Amino acid sequence: CASSRGERNYGYTF.

This rearrangement joins TRBV6-5 to TRBJ2-7, with 9 positions matching TRBD2. Trimming took 5 bases from V and 2 from J; bases not matched to a gene: 4. Germline CDR1 reads MNHEY; CDR2 reads SVGAGI. This CDR3 comprises 14 residues. The CDR3 protein is CASSQGLAPYEQYF. DNA for the CDR3: TGTGCCAGCAGTCAGGGACTAGCTCCCTACGAGCAGTACTTC.

The CDR3 coding sequence is TGTGCCAGCAGTTTATCGGGGAGAACGAGCAATCAGCCCCAGCATTTT. Its protein product is CASSLSGRTSNQPQHF. V usage is TRBV28 and J usage is TRBJ1-5, with D unclear. This CDR3 comprises 16 residues. V was trimmed by 1 base and J by 1 base, leaving 11 bases between them. Per the germline V gene, CDR1 is MDHEN and CDR2 is SYDVKM.

The chain combines TRBV5-4 with TRBJ2-5; D is tentatively TRBD1 or TRBD2 (6 bases each). The CDR3 has 14 residues. Germline-derived CDR1 and CDR2 are SGHNT and YYREEE (reference sequence). With 4 bases removed from V and 5 bases from J, the gap between germline ends came to 15 bases. The CDR3 loop is CASSPGGGRETQYF. Here the CDR3 DNA reads TGTGCCAGCAGCCCCGGAGGGGGGAGGGAGACCCAGTACTTC. Full variable domain (rest looked up from reference TRBV5-4 and TRBJ2-5): ETGVTQSPTHLIKTRGQQVTLRCSSQSGHNTVSWYQQALGQGPQFIFQYYREEENGRGNFPPRFSGLQFPNYSSELNVNALELDDSALYLCASSPGGGRETQYFGPGTRLLVL.

J is TRBJ2-3 and V is TRBV24-1; 7 positions agree with TRBD1. The trim removed 2 bases at V and 2 bases at J, leaving 9 bases unmatched. The CDR3 has 17 residues. Germline CDR1 and CDR2: KGHDR and SFDVKD. The CDR3, as DNA: TGTGCCACCAGTGATTCTCGGACAGGCTCCACCACAGATACGCAGTATTTT. Its translation: CATSDSRTGSTTDTQYF.

This clone was detected once. The chain links TRBV3-1 (or the pseudogene TRBV3-2) to TRBJ2-2; 10 bases align to TRBD2. V lost 5 bases to trimming and J lost 6 bases; unmatched junction nucleotides: 9. CDR1 is LGHDT and CDR2 is YNNKEL in the germline V gene (reference sequence). The CDR3 runs 16 residues. CDR3 nucleotide sequence: TGTGCCAGCAGCAATCTAGCGGGGGCCCTCCCCGGGGAGCTGTTTTTT. Translation: CASSNLAGALPGELFF.

The gene calls are TRBV7-9 and TRBJ2-7, with 7 bases fitting TRBD2. V lost 5 bases to trimming and J lost 1 base; unmatched junction nucleotides: 5. The CDR3 has 14 amino acids. The germline V gene encodes CDR1 SEHNR and CDR2 FQNEAQ (reference sequence). The CDR3 DNA reads as TGTGCCAGCAGCCTCCTGGGGGGGTCCTACGAGCAGTACTTC. Protein: CASSLLGGSYEQYF.

This clone was recorded only once. The chain joins TRBV3-1 (or the pseudogene TRBV3-2) to TRBJ1-2; 8 bases are shared with TRBD1. V trimming: 1 base; J trimming: 4 bases; junction bases outside the gene matches: 8. The CDR3 is made up of 16 amino acids. Germline CDR1 is LGHDT and CDR2 is YNNKEL (reference sequence). CDR3 nucleotides: TGTGCCAGCAGCCAAGTGTGGTCAGGGGGCATCTATGGCTACACCTTC. Encoded protein: CASSQVWSGGIYGYTF.

The chain is built from TRBV9 and TRBJ1-2, with D possibly TRBD1 on 5 matching bases. Germline V gives CDR1 SGDLS, CDR2 YYNGEE. The CDR3 is made up of 14 amino acids. The germline V and J ends were trimmed by 3 bases and 4 bases, with 13 bases remaining between them. The CDR3 DNA sequence: TGTGCCAGCAGCGCTGGCGGGGGTTCCTATGGCTACACCTTC. This encodes CASSAGGGSYGYTF.

DNA for the CDR3: TGTGTCAGAAGCTTAAGGCCAGCGGGGGTTGGGGAGACCCAGTACTTC. Its protein is CVRSLRPAGVGETQYF. The J gene is TRBJ2-5, the V gene TRBV7-5; the table assigns TRBD2, which was not confirmed against the DNA. TRBV7-5 is shown as a pseudogene. The CDR3 is 16 amino acids.

The rearrangement joins TRBV5-8 to TRBJ2-7, with D tentatively TRBD1 or TRBD2 (5 bases each). The germline V gene has CDR1 SGHTS and CDR2 YDEGEE. The CDR3 length is 13 residues. Trimming removed 4 bases from V and 2 bases from J, with 10 bases in between. The CDR3 DNA sequence: TGTGCCAGCAGCATGAGGGGCGCCTACGAGCAGTACTTC. Protein: CASSMRGAYEQYF.

The chain recombines TRBV27 with TRBJ2-7, with D hard to call. Germline values: CDR1 MNHEY, CDR2 SMNVEV (reference sequence). The CDR3 loop spans 14 amino acids. V was shortened by 5 bases and J by 4 bases, with 15 bases between the two germline ends. The DNA of the CDR3 is TGTGCCAGCAGTACAAATCCACCCGGTTACGAGCAGTACTTC. Translating gives CASSTNPPGYEQYF.

CDR3: CSVELAGSYEQYF. The DNA of the CDR3 is TGCAGCGTTGAACTAGCGGGGTCCTACGAGCAGTACTTC. The chain joins TRBV29-1 to TRBJ2-7; 9 bases fit TRBD2. CDR1 SQVTM and CDR2 ANQGSEA come from the germline V gene. The ends lost 2 bases at V and 1 base at J; junction bases unmatched: 0. There are 13 residues in the CDR3.

V and J are TRBV9 and TRBJ1-4; D might be TRBD1 (5 bases). V was cut by 6 bases and J by 4 bases, with 10 bases left in between. Germline V CDR1 and CDR2: SGDLS, YYNGEE. The CDR3 length is 13 residues. DNA of the CDR3: TGTGCCAGCACCCCGGGGGGTAATGAAAAACTGTTTTTT. As protein: CASTPGGNEKLFF.

This clone turned up a few times. The J gene is TRBJ1-1, the V gene TRBV29-1; TRBD1 agrees at 7 bases. CDR1 is SQVTM and CDR2 is ANQGSEA in the germline V gene. V lost 6 bases to trimming and J lost 3 bases; unmatched junction nucleotides: 4. CDR3 size: 12 residues. The CDR3 loop is CSVQGSDTEAFF. The DNA of the CDR3 is TGCAGCGTACAGGGGAGTGACACTGAAGCTTTCTTT.

This chain links TRBV3-1 (or the pseudogene TRBV3-2) with TRBJ2-7; maybe TRBD2 (7 bases). This CDR3 is built from 15 residues. Trimming removed 4 bases at V and 2 bases at J, with 15 bases between. Looked up from germline, CDR1 is LGHDT and CDR2 is YNNKEL (reference sequence). CDR3 in amino acids: CASSPSGGKTYEQYF. Here the CDR3 DNA reads TGTGCCAGCAGCCCGTCGGGGGGCAAAACCTACGAGCAGTACTTC.

The chain uses TRBV6-5 and TRBJ2-1; 8 bases line up with TRBD2. CDR3 length: 14 amino acids. V dropped 4 bases and J dropped 6; count of bases not matched to a gene: 5. Germline CDR1 reads MNHEY; CDR2 reads SVGAGI. This CDR3 reads CASSSQTSANEQFF. CDR3 DNA: TGTGCCAGCAGTTCACAGACTAGCGCCAATGAGCAGTTCTTC.

The chain is built from TRBV5-5 and TRBJ1-3; 8 bases are a match to TRBD1. V shed 3 bases, J shed 16 bases, and the junction held 18 bases outside the gene matches. The CDR3 is 15 residues long. From germline, CDR1 is SGHKS and CDR2 YYEKEE (reference sequence). The CDR3 sequence: CASSSGTGLWKQTYF. Here the CDR3 DNA reads TGTGCCAGCAGCTCCGGGACAGGCCTTTGGAAACAGACGTATTTT.

The J gene is TRBJ2-7, the V gene TRBV28; 7 nucleotides agree with TRBD2. This CDR3 is built from 12 residues. Trimming cost V 2 bases and J 7 bases; bases outside gene matches: 2. Germline V gene sequence: CDR1 MDHEN, CDR2 SYDVKM. The CDR3 DNA follows: TGTGCCAGCAGTTTAACAGCGGGAGAGCAGTACTTC. Its translation is CASSLTAGEQYF.

This clone was observed a handful of times. The rearrangement uses TRBV6-5 and TRBJ1-5; possibly TRBD1 for D (5 bases). CDR3 length equals 13 residues. Trimming removed 2 bases from V and 7 bases from J, with 9 bases in between. Germline loops: CDR1 MNHEY, CDR2 SVGAGI. CDR3 loop: CASSYGTQQPQHF. DNA of the CDR3: TGTGCCAGCAGTTACGGGACCCAGCAGCCCCAGCATTTT.

The V and J genes are TRBV11-3 and TRBJ2-1, with TRBD2 matching 12 bases. The ends lost 5 bases at V and 6 bases at J; junction bases unmatched: 5. The CDR3 is made up of 15 amino acids. Looked up from germline, CDR1 is SGHNT and CDR2 is YENEEA. The CDR3 DNA reads TGTGCCAGCAGCCCTCGGACTAGCGGGATCAATGAGCAGTTCTTC. Translation: CASSPRTSGINEQFF. Together with reference TRBV11-3 and TRBJ2-1, the CDR3 gives the full variable domain: EAGVVQSPRYKIIEKKQPVAFWCNPISGHNTLYWYLQNLGQGPELLIRYENEEAVDDSQLPKDRFSAERLKGVDSTLKIQPAELGDSAVYLCASSPRTSGINEQFFGPGTRLTVL.

The chain combines TRBV7-2 with TRBJ2-7; no firm D call. Germline V gene sequence: CDR1 SGHTA, CDR2 FQGNSA. This CDR3 is built from 12 residues. V lost 6 bases and J lost 0, with 6 bases in between. As DNA, the CDR3 is TGTGCCAGCAGGTGGGCCTCCTACGAGCAGTACTTC. Translating it yields CASRWASYEQYF.